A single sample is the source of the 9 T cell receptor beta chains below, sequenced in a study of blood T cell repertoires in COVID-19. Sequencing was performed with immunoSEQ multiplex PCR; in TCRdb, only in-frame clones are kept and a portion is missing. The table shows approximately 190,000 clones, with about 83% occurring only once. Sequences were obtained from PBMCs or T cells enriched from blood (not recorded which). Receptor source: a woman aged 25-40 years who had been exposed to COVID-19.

CDR3 region: CASSDTGGAKYGYTF. CDR3 nucleotide sequence: TGTGCCAGCAGCGATACAGGGGGCGCGAAGTATGGCTACACCTTC. The chain employs TRBV7-9 and TRBJ1-2; 9 bases line up with TRBD1. Trimming at V came to 5 bases and at J to 5 bases, leaving 9 bases not matched to a gene. Germline-derived CDR1 and CDR2 are SEHNR and FQNEAQ (reference sequence). The CDR3 has 15 residues.

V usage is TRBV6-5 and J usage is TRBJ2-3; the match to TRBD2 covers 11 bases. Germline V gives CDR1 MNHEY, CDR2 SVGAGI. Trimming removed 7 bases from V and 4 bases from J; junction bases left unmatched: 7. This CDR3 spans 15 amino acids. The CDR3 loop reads CASTVLAGVSDTQYF. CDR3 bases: TGTGCCAGCACTGTACTAGCGGGGGTATCAGATACGCAGTATTTT.

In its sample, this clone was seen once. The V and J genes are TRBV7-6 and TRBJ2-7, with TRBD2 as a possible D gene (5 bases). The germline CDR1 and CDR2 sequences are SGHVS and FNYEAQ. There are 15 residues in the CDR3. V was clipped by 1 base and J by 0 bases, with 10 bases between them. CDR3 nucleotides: TGTGCCAGCAGCTTAGTCGCGGGCAACTCCTACGAGCAGTACTTC. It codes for CASSLVAGNSYEQYF.

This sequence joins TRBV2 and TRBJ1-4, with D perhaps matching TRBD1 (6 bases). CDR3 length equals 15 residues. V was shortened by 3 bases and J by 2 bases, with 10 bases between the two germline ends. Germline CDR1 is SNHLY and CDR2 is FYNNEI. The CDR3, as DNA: TGTGCCAGCAGTGACTCGCAGGGGACTAATGAAAAACTGTTTTTT. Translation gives CASSDSQGTNEKLFF.

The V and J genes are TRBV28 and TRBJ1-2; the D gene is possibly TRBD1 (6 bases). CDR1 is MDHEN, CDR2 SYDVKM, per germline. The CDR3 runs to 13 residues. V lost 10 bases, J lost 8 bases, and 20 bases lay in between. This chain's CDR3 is CANRGGLEGGYTF. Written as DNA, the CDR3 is TGTGCCAACCGGGGGGGGCTCGAAGGAGGCTACACCTTC.

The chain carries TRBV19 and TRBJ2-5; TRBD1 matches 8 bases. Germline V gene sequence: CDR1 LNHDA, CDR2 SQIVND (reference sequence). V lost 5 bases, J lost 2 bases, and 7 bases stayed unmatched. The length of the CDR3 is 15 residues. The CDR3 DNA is TGTGCCAGTAGTTATGTGAGACAGGGGCAAGAGACCCAGTACTTC. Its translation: CASSYVRQGQETQYF.

The CDR3 bases are TGTGCCTGGAGTTTTTACAGGGGGACTGAAGCTTTCTTT. Translating gives CAWSFYRGTEAFF. The chain links TRBV30 to TRBJ1-1, with 8 bases fitting TRBD1. J was trimmed by 5 bases and V by 2 bases; bases with no gene match: 4. Germline V gene data show CDR1 as GTSNPN and CDR2 as SVGIG (reference sequence). The CDR3 sequence is 13 residues long. The variable domain in full, with the rest retrieved from reference TRBV30 and TRBJ1-1, is SQTIHQWPATLVQPVGSPLSLECTVEGTSNPNLYWYRQAAGRGLQLLFYSVGIGQISSEVPQNLSASRPQDRQFILSSKKLLLSDSGFYLCAWSFYRGTEAFFGQGTRLTVV.

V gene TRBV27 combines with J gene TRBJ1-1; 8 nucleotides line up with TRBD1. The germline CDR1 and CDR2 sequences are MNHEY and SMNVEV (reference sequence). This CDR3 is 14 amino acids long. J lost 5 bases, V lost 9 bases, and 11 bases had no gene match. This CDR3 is CASRRQGAVTEAFF. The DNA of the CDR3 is TGTGCCAGTCGGCGCCAGGGGGCAGTGACTGAAGCTTTCTTT.

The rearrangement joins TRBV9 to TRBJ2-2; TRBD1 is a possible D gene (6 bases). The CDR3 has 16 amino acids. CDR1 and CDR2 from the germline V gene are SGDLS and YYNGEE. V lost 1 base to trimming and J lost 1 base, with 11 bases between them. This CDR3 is CASSVSGAVNTGELFF. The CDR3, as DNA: TGTGCCAGCAGCGTATCAGGGGCGGTGAACACCGGGGAGCTGTTTTTT.